The 25 T cell receptor beta chains listed next were all sequenced from one sample in a study of blood T cell repertoires in COVID-19. The data were produced by immunoSEQ multiplex PCR, yet TCRdb's version contains in-frame clones alone and is incomplete. The table shows tens of thousands of clones, with around 88% occurring only once. Sequenced input: peripheral blood. These receptors were taken from a man aged 60-69 years with acute or convalescent COVID-19.

V is TRBV9 and J is TRBJ1-1; D not resolved. CDR3 length: 13 residues. Germline V gives CDR1 SGDLS, CDR2 YYNGEE. V lost 3 bases, J lost 4 bases, and 10 bases lay in between. The CDR3 protein is CASSGELATEAFF. CDR3 DNA: TGTGCCAGCAGCGGGGAACTAGCCACTGAAGCTTTCTTT.

The chain couples TRBV19 to TRBJ2-3; D unresolved. The ends were cut back, 8 bases at V and 0 bases at J, with 24 bases in the middle. Germline CDR1 is LNHDA and CDR2 is SQIVND (reference sequence). This CDR3 comprises 18 residues. The CDR3 is CASSPTRYGRSSTDTQYF. CDR3 bases: TGTGCCAGTTCCCCAACCCGGTATGGCAGGTCTAGCACAGATACGCAGTATTTT.

The genes are TRBV6-5 and TRBJ1-2; D ambiguous. This CDR3 has 15 amino acids. V lost 4 bases, J lost 2 bases, and 14 bases lay in between. Germline CDR1 reads MNHEY; CDR2 reads SVGAGI. CDR3 loop: CASSSTRTGNYGYTF. CDR3 DNA sequence: TGTGCCAGCAGTTCAACCCGGACGGGAAACTATGGCTACACCTTC.

This rearrangement joins TRBV6-6 to TRBJ2-7, with D possibly TRBD1 on 5 matching bases. CDR3 length: 15 amino acids. The germline V and J ends were trimmed by 2 bases and 2 bases, with 13 bases remaining between them. Germline V gene lookup returns CDR1 MNHNY and CDR2 SVGAGI (reference sequence). Here the CDR3 reads CASSYHQGSPYEQYF. CDR3 DNA sequence: TGTGCCAGCAGTTACCACCAGGGTTCTCCCTACGAGCAGTACTTC.

This chain joins TRBV27 and TRBJ2-1; 7 bases map to TRBD2. Trimming cost V 6 bases and J 2 bases; bases outside gene matches: 4. The CDR3 extends over 14 amino acids. The germline V gene has CDR1 MNHEY and CDR2 SMNVEV (reference sequence). The chain's CDR3 is CASSRSGTYNEQFF. Here the CDR3 DNA reads TGTGCCAGCAGCCGGAGCGGGACCTACAATGAGCAGTTCTTC.

This rearrangement joins TRBV30 to TRBJ1-1; D remains unclear. The germline gives CDR1 GTSNPN, CDR2 SVGIG (reference sequence). V lost 2 bases, J lost 4 bases, and 17 bases lay in between. CDR3 length: 15 residues. For the CDR3, the DNA is TGTGCCTGGAGTCGACCGGGGATAGGCGGCACTGAAGCTTTCTTT. The encoded protein is CAWSRPGIGGTEAFF.

This chain connects TRBV24-1 to TRBJ2-7; unclear D gene. The germline gives CDR1 KGHDR, CDR2 SFDVKD. Trimming shortened V by 4 bases and J by 4 bases, and 10 bases separated the two germline ends. The CDR3 contains 13 residues. Here the CDR3 reads CATSDPGLYEQYF. The CDR3 region has the DNA TGTGCCACCAGTGACCCGGGTCTTTACGAGCAGTACTTC.

V and J are TRBV27 and TRBJ2-5, with D possibly being TRBD1 (6 bases). Germline lookup yields CDR1 MNHEY and CDR2 SMNVEV (reference sequence). The CDR3 length is 14 residues. Trimming pared 3 bases from V and 4 bases from J, leaving 12 bases between. This CDR3 reads CASSFPGAGETQYF. The CDR3 nucleotides read TGTGCCAGCAGTTTTCCAGGGGCCGGAGAGACCCAGTACTTC.

V and J are TRBV27 and TRBJ2-2, with D hard to call. The germline V and J ends were trimmed by 3 bases and 0 bases, with 2 bases remaining between them. The germline gives CDR1 MNHEY, CDR2 SMNVEV (reference sequence). This CDR3 contains 13 residues. In DNA, the CDR3 is TGTGCCAGCAGTTTCTCGAACACCGGGGAGCTGTTTTTT. Amino acids: CASSFSNTGELFF.

This clone has a handful of counts. This sequence joins TRBV5-1 and TRBJ1-6; tentatively, D is TRBD1 (5 bases). This CDR3 is built from 15 residues. The germline CDR1 and CDR2 sequences are SGHRS and YFSETQ. Trimming cost V 2 bases and J 9 bases, with 15 bases left between them. In DNA, the CDR3 is TGCGCCAGCAGCTTACAGGACGGAGTTTCTTCACCCCTCCACTTT. Translated: CASSLQDGVSSPLHF.

The chain employs TRBV3-1 (or the pseudogene TRBV3-2) and TRBJ1-2, with a weak D call TRBD1 (6 bases). The germline CDR1 and CDR2 sequences are LGHDT and YNNKEL (reference sequence). This CDR3 region has 16 residues. V was clipped by 2 bases and J by 8 bases, with 21 bases between them. CDR3 DNA: TGTGCCAGCAGCCAATTTCAGCAGGGGAGGGAGGGGGGCTACACCTTC. This encodes CASSQFQQGREGGYTF.

The chain joins TRBV5-5 to TRBJ1-1; D gene unclear. The CDR3 contains 10 residues. V lost 0 bases, J lost 11 bases, and 5 bases lay in between. The germline CDR1 and CDR2 sequences are SGHKS and YYEKEE (reference sequence). In DNA, the CDR3 is TGTGCCAGCAGCTTGGGTCGGGCTTTCTTT. Translating it yields CASSLGRAFF.

The chain links TRBV7-2 to TRBJ1-2; 8 bases are shared with TRBD1. This CDR3 contains 15 residues. CDR1 is SGHTA, CDR2 FQGNSA, per germline. The ends lost 3 bases at V and 8 bases at J; junction bases unmatched: 11. The CDR3 sequence is CASSFTGTGPKGYTF. In DNA form, the CDR3 reads TGTGCCAGCAGCTTTACCGGGACAGGCCCTAAGGGCTACACCTTC.

The rearrangement joins TRBV27 to TRBJ1-4; D call uncertain. This CDR3 has 15 residues. The V gene's germline CDR1 is MNHEY and CDR2 SMNVEV (reference sequence). V lost 5 bases, J lost 7 bases, and 17 bases lay in between. CDR3 region: CASSAVRGLGEKLFF. The CDR3 DNA reads as TGTGCCAGCAGTGCGGTGAGAGGACTGGGTGAAAAACTGTTTTTT.

The rearrangement uses TRBV3-1 (or the pseudogene TRBV3-2) and TRBJ2-7; D not certain. The CDR3 consists of 14 residues. The ends were cut back, 0 bases at V and 3 bases at J, with 9 bases in the middle. In germline, CDR1 is LGHDT, CDR2 YNNKEL (reference sequence). The CDR3, as DNA: TGTGCCAGCAGCCAAGATCACTCGTACTACGAGCAGTACTTC. Translation gives CASSQDHSYYEQYF.

This chain connects TRBV3-1 (or the pseudogene TRBV3-2) to TRBJ2-2, with TRBD2 identical over 12 bases. CDR1 is LGHDT, CDR2 YNNKEL, per germline (reference sequence). The J segment lost 8 bases and the V segment lost 6 bases, leaving 4 bases of the junction unmatched. The CDR3 is made up of 14 amino acids. CDR3 in DNA: TGTGCCAGCAGTTATGGGACTAGCGGGGGGGAGCTGTTTTTT. Protein sequence: CASSYGTSGGELFF.

The chain recombines TRBV11-2 with TRBJ1-5, with 9 bases that match TRBD1. This CDR3 has 14 residues. In germline, CDR1 is SGHAT, CDR2 FQNNGV. V trimming: 1 base; J trimming: 8 bases; junction bases outside the gene matches: 3. The DNA of the CDR3 is TGTGCCAGCAGCTTAGGACAGGGGGGAGAGCCCCAGCATTTT. Its translation: CASSLGQGGEPQHF.

This chain joins TRBV27 and TRBJ1-2; the match to TRBD1 covers 10 bases. V was pared by 5 bases and J by 2 bases, with 2 bases of the junction left unmatched. Germline CDR1 and CDR2: MNHEY and SMNVEV (reference sequence). The CDR3 runs 14 residues. The CDR3 sequence is CASSRDRGNYGYTF. The CDR3 DNA is TGTGCCAGCAGTCGGGACAGGGGAAACTATGGCTACACCTTC.

CDR3 loop: CASSPPGRGDTGELFF. CDR3 DNA sequence: TGTGCCAGCTCACCACCGGGGCGGGGAGATACCGGGGAGCTGTTTTTT. The V and J genes are TRBV18 and TRBJ2-2, with D maybe TRBD2 (6 bases). CDR1 is KGHSH, CDR2 LQKENI, per germline. This CDR3 has 16 residues. Trimming removed 0 bases from V and 5 bases from J, with 13 bases in between.

This rearrangement joins TRBV27 to TRBJ2-3, with D unclear. The CDR3 is 14 residues long. With 3 bases removed from V and 2 bases from J, the gap between germline ends came to 9 bases. Per the germline V gene, CDR1 is MNHEY and CDR2 is SMNVEV (reference sequence). The CDR3 DNA reads TGTGCCAGCAGTTTTGGTAGTTCCACAGATACGCAGTATTTT. Amino acid sequence: CASSFGSSTDTQYF.

This clone has only a few counts. V and J are TRBV4-2 and TRBJ1-3; D not certain. The V gene's germline CDR1 is LGHNA and CDR2 YNFKEQ. This CDR3 region has 16 residues. Trimming stripped 1 base from V and 0 bases from J, with 10 bases between. In DNA, the CDR3 is TGTGCCAGCAGCCAAGCCGAACAGAGCTCTGGAAACACCATATATTTT. Translated, it gives CASSQAEQSSGNTIYF.

The V and J genes are TRBV4-3 and TRBJ1-1, with D uncertain. V gave up 3 bases and J gave up 3 bases, with 11 bases separating them. This CDR3 region has 14 residues. In germline, CDR1 is LGHNA, CDR2 YSLEER. CDR3 DNA sequence: TGCGCCAGCAGCCAGGGCCCCTGGGACACTGAAGCTTTCTTT. This translates into CASSQGPWDTEAFF.

The chain recombines TRBV19 with TRBJ1-2; TRBD1 matches 9 bases. CDR3 size: 14 residues. The germline V gene has CDR1 LNHDA and CDR2 SQIVND (reference sequence). V lost 4 bases to trimming and J lost 7 bases; unmatched junction nucleotides: 7. The CDR3 here is CASSTAGTGPGYTF. CDR3 in DNA: TGTGCCAGTAGTACCGCCGGGACAGGGCCTGGCTACACCTTC.

The V and J genes are TRBV6-6 and TRBJ1-3; D gene unclear. The V and J ends lost 4 bases and 8 bases respectively, with 9 bases between them. Germline lookup yields CDR1 MNHNY and CDR2 SVGAGI (reference sequence). This CDR3 comprises 12 residues. CDR3 coding DNA: TGTGCCAGCAGTTTTACAGCGGACACCATATATTTT. Its translation: CASSFTADTIYF.

J is TRBJ2-1 and V is TRBV5-6; 11 bases agree with TRBD2. The CDR3 loop spans 17 amino acids. With 5 bases clipped from V and 0 bases from J, the junction kept 7 bases outside the gene matches. Germline V lookup: CDR1 SGHDT, CDR2 YYEEEE. The DNA of the CDR3 is TGTGCCAGCAGGCAGCTAGCGGGGGGAAACTCCTACAATGAGCAGTTCTTC. Translating it yields CASRQLAGGNSYNEQFF.